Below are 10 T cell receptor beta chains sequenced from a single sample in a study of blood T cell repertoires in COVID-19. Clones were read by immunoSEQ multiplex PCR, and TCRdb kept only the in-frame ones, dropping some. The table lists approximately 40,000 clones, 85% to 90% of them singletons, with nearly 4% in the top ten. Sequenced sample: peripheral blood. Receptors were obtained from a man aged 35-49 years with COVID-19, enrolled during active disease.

CDR3 region: CASSEGLALGNTQYF. The DNA of the CDR3 is TGTGCCAGCAGCGAGGGACTAGCGTTAGGGAATACGCAGTATTTT. This chain joins TRBV9 and TRBJ2-3, with 10 bases identical to TRBD2. CDR1 is SGDLS, CDR2 YYNGEE, per germline. The V and J ends lost 3 bases and 7 bases, in that order; junction bases with no gene match: 8. The length of the CDR3 is 15 residues.

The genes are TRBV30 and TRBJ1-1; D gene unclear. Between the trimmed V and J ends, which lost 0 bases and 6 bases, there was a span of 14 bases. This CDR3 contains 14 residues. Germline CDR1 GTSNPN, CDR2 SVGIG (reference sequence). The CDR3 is CAWSVIAPGAEAFF. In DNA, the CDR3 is TGTGCCTGGAGTGTAATTGCCCCTGGAGCTGAAGCTTTCTTT.

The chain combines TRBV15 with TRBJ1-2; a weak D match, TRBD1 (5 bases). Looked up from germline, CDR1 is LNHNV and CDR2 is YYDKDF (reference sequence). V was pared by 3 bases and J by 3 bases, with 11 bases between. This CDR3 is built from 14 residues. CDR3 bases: TGTGCCACCAGCAGCTACGACAGAGACTATGGCTACACCTTC. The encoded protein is CATSSYDRDYGYTF. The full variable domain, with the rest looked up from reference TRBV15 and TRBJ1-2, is DAMVIQNPRYQVTQFGKPVTLSCSQTLNHNVMYWYQQKSSQAPKLLFHYYDKDFNNEADTPDNFQSRRPNTSFCFLDIRSPGLGDTAMYLCATSSYDRDYGYTFGSGTRLTVV.

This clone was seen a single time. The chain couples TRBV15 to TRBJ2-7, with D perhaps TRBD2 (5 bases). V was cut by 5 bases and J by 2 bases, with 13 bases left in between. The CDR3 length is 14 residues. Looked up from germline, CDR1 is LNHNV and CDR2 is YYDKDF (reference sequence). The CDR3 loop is CATSPGDSPYEQYF. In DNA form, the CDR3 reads TGTGCCACCAGCCCCGGGGATTCCCCCTACGAGCAGTACTTC.

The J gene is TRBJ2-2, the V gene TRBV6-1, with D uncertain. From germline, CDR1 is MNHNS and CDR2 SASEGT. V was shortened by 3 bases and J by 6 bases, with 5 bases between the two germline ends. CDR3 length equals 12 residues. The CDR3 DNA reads TGTGCCAGCAGTGATGGGCCCGGGGAGCTGTTTTTT. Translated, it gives CASSDGPGELFF.

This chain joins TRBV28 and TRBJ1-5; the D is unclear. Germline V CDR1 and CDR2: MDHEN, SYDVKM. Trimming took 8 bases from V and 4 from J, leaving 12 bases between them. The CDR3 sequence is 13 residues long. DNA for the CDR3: TGTGCCAGCGGGGATGAGGGAAATCAGCCCCAGCATTTT. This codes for CASGDEGNQPQHF.

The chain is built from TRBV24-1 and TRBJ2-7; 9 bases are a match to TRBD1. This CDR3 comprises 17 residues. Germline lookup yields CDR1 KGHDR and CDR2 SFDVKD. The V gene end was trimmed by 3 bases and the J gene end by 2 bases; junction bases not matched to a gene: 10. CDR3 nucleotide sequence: TGTGCCACCAGTGATACCACTCGACAGGGGGATACCTACGAGCAGTACTTC. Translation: CATSDTTRQGDTYEQYF.

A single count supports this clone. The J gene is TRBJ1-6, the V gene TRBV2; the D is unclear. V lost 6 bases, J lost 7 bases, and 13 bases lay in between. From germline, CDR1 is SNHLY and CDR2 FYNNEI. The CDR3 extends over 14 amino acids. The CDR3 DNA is TGTGCCAGCAGGGGCGGCCCGGGGAATTCACCCCTCCACTTT. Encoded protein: CASRGGPGNSPLHF.

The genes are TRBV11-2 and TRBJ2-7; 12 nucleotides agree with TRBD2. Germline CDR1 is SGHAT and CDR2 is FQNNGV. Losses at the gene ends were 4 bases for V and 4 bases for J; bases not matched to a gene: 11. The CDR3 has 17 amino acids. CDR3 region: CASSSRLAGDLSYEQYF. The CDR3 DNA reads TGTGCCAGCAGCTCGAGACTAGCGGGGGACCTATCATACGAGCAGTACTTC.

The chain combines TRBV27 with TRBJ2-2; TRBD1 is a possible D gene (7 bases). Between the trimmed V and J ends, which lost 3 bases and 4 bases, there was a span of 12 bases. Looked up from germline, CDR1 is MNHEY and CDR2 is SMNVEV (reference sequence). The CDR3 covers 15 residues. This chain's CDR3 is CASSFAGGGTGELFF. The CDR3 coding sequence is TGTGCCAGCAGTTTCGCAGGGGGAGGCACCGGGGAGCTGTTTTTT.